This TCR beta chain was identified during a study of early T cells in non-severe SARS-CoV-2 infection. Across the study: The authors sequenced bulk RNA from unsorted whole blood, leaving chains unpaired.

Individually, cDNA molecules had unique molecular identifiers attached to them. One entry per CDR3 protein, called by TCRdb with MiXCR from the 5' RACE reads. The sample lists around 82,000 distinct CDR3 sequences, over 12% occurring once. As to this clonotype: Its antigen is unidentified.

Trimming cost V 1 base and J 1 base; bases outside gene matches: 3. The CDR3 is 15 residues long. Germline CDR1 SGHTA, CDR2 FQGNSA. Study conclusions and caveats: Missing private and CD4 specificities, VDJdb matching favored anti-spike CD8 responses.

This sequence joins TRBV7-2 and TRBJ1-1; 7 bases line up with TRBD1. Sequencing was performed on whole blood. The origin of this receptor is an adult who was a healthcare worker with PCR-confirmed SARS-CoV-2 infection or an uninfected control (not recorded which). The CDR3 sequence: CASSLGTGPNTEAFF. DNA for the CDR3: TGTGCCAGCAGCTTAGGGACAGGACCGAACACTGAAGCTTTCTTT.